These 13 T cell receptor beta chains were sequenced from one sample in a study of cytomegalovirus exposure and HLA in healthy donors. The PCR had 60 Vbeta and 13 Jbeta primers. Profiling relied on immunoSEQ multiplex PCR, and the TCRdb table lists in-frame clones only, not all of them. The data contain around 94,000 clones, about three quarters of them singletons. Sequences were obtained from PBMCs. Source of these receptors: a woman aged 40 to 50 in good health and CMV-seropositive.

This clone was seen once. The chain is built from TRBV5-4 and TRBJ2-3, with D hard to call. This CDR3 has 15 amino acids. V lost 0 bases to trimming and J lost 2 bases, with 10 bases between them. Per germline, CDR1 SGHNT and CDR2 YYREEE (reference sequence). CDR3 amino acids: CASSLDPTPTDTQYF. CDR3 bases: TGTGCCAGCAGCTTGGACCCTACCCCCACAGATACGCAGTATTTT.

This clone was observed a handful of times. The chain combines TRBV4-3 with TRBJ1-5; TRBD1 matches at 7 bases. The junction had 14 bases not matched to a gene; V was cut back by 1 base and J by 5 bases. The CDR3 loop spans 18 amino acids. CDR1 is LGHNA and CDR2 is YSLEER in the germline V gene. The DNA for the CDR3 is TGCGCCAGCAGCCAAGGGTATTGGCAGGGGGAGCAAGATCAGCCCCAGCATTTT. Translating it yields CASSQGYWQGEQDQPQHF.

This chain joins TRBV19 and TRBJ1-1, with unresolved D. Looked up from germline, CDR1 is LNHDA and CDR2 is SQIVND (reference sequence). CDR3 size: 16 residues. Trimming pared 7 bases from V and 1 base from J, leaving 19 bases between. The CDR3: CASTPSGEARNTEAFF. CDR3 DNA: TGTGCCAGTACCCCGAGCGGGGAGGCACGGAACACTGAAGCTTTCTTT.

V is TRBV6-5 and J is TRBJ2-5; 9 positions match TRBD2. Germline CDR1 MNHEY, CDR2 SVGAGI. The CDR3 consists of 15 residues. Germline trimming cut 3 bases from V and 5 bases from J; bases unmatched to any gene: 7. In DNA form, the CDR3 reads TGTGCCAGCAGTTATTCGGCGGGAGGGCCGGAGACCCAGTACTTC. Residues: CASSYSAGGPETQYF.

The chain carries TRBV30 and TRBJ2-2; D perhaps matches TRBD2 (5 bases). Trimming stripped 3 bases from V and 3 bases from J, with 8 bases between. Germline V lookup: CDR1 GTSNPN, CDR2 SVGIG (reference sequence). This CDR3 has 13 amino acids. The DNA of the CDR3 is TGTGCCTGGAGGGACTCCTACACCGGGGAGCTGTTTTTT. Translated: CAWRDSYTGELFF.

The gene calls are TRBV10-3 and TRBJ2-7; 9 bases are shared with TRBD1. V gave up 0 bases and J gave up 12 bases; unmatched junction bases: 9. Germline CDR1 is ENHRY and CDR2 is SYGVKD. This CDR3 has 14 residues. The DNA of the CDR3 is TGTGCCATCAGTGAGTCCTTAGCCGACAGGGGGTCGTACTTC. Its translation: CAISESLADRGSYF.

V gene TRBV4-3 combines with J gene TRBJ2-1; TRBD1 is a possible D gene (5 bases). V was clipped by 3 bases and J by 10 bases, with 19 bases between them. The CDR3 spans 15 residues. The germline V gene has CDR1 LGHNA and CDR2 YSLEER. In nucleotides, the CDR3 is TGCGCCAGCAGCCAGGGTAGGACATCCAATTCGGAGCAGTTCTTC. Translating it yields CASSQGRTSNSEQFF.

The rearrangement links TRBV18 to TRBJ2-3, with 14 bases that match TRBD2. Per germline, CDR1 KGHSH and CDR2 LQKENI. This CDR3 has 16 residues. V shed 1 base and J 5 bases; nucleotides not matched to a gene: 2. The CDR3, as DNA: TGTGCCAGCTCACCACTGGGGACTAGCGGGGGAGATACGCAGTATTTT. As protein: CASSPLGTSGGDTQYF.

V gene TRBV7-9 combines with J gene TRBJ2-2; 8 positions agree with TRBD1. J lost 1 base, V lost 5 bases, and 6 bases had no gene match. In germline, CDR1 is SEHNR, CDR2 FQNEAQ (reference sequence). This CDR3 region has 16 residues. The CDR3 DNA reads TGTGCCAGCAGCCTGAGGGACAGGCGGAACACCGGGGAGCTGTTTTTT. Amino acid sequence: CASSLRDRRNTGELFF.

For the CDR3, the DNA is TGTGCCAGCAGACTCACAAGGGGGATCACAGATACGCAGTATTTT. Its translation is CASRLTRGITDTQYF. This chain uses TRBV11-2 with TRBJ2-3, with D perhaps TRBD1 (6 bases). Germline V gives CDR1 SGHAT, CDR2 FQNNGV. The CDR3 has 15 residues. The ends were cut back, 6 bases at V and 2 bases at J, with 15 bases in the middle.

The chain carries TRBV2 and TRBJ2-7; 7 bases line up with TRBD1. CDR3 size: 12 residues. The V gene end was trimmed by 6 bases and the J gene end by 3 bases; junction bases not matched to a gene: 2. Per germline, CDR1 SNHLY and CDR2 FYNNEI. CDR3 nucleotides: TGTGCCAGCAGAGGGGACAGCTACGAGCAGTACTTC. It is translated as CASRGDSYEQYF.

V and J are TRBV5-1 and TRBJ2-1; TRBD1 matches at 7 bases. CDR1 and CDR2 from the germline V gene are SGHRS and YFSETQ. The CDR3 covers 15 residues. The V gene end was trimmed by 4 bases and the J gene end by 8 bases; junction bases not matched to a gene: 12. The CDR3 DNA reads as TGCGCCAGCAGCCCTCCGTTCGACAGGGTCCATGAGCAGTTCTTC. Its translation: CASSPPFDRVHEQFF.

This clone was observed once. V and J are TRBV4-3 and TRBJ2-1; 9 bases are a match to TRBD1. The CDR3 is 15 amino acids. Germline V gives CDR1 LGHNA, CDR2 YSLEER. The J segment lost 5 bases and the V segment lost 1 base, leaving 3 bases of the junction unmatched. The DNA of the CDR3 is TGCGCCAGCAGCCAAGGGGGGACAGGGAACAATGAGCAGTTCTTC. Amino acid sequence: CASSQGGTGNNEQFF.